The 14 T cell receptor beta chains below all came from one sample that was sequenced in a study of shared clonotypes between healthy human individuals (dated by TCRdb to between 2020 and 2021). Library generation was performed with the immunoSEQ multiplex PCR assay. TCRdb stores this immuneACCESS table with in-frame sequences only. Part of the clones is absent; in the studies checked, under half of the shortfall reflects unresolved V genes, and no reason is known for the rest. This sample holds over a million clones; roughly 96% were observed only once. The biggest ten clones account for roughly 1.1% of the sample. The sample consisted of naive CD4+ T cells sorted from blood. Reading the label with the study, this specimen's cell subset or site is: CD45RA+ positively selected. The receptors here all came from a young man in good health.

V gene TRBV11-1 combines with J gene TRBJ1-2, with D tentatively TRBD1 (6 bases). This CDR3 is 16 amino acids long. Trimming removed 3 bases at V and 2 bases at J, with 16 bases between. The germline V gene encodes CDR1 SGHAT and CDR2 FQDESV (reference sequence). The DNA of the CDR3 is TGTGCCAGCAGCTTGTCGGACAGCCTGGGGAACTATGGCTACACCTTC. It codes for CASSLSDSLGNYGYTF. The complete variable domain, with remaining parts taken from reference TRBV11-1 and TRBJ1-2, reads EAEVAQSPRYKITEKSQAVAFWCDPISGHATLYWYRQILGQGPELLVQFQDESVVDDSQLPKDRFSAERLKGVDSTLKIQPAELGDSAMYLCASSLSDSLGNYGYTFGSGTRLTVV.

The chain joins TRBV28 to TRBJ1-3; D possibly corresponds to TRBD1 (5 bases). The V gene's germline CDR1 is MDHEN and CDR2 SYDVKM. The V gene lost 5 bases and the J gene lost 7 bases, with 18 bases spanning the gap. CDR3 length equals 15 residues. Here the CDR3 reads CASSPLRGTWNTIYF. CDR3 nucleotides: TGTGCCAGCAGTCCCCTTCGCGGGACTTGGAACACCATATATTTT.

Only one count was recorded for this clone. The gene calls are TRBV9 and TRBJ1-4, with D possibly TRBD1 on 5 matching bases. The CDR3 runs 15 residues. Germline V gene sequence: CDR1 SGDLS, CDR2 YYNGEE. Between the trimmed V and J ends, which lost 0 bases and 2 bases, there was a span of 8 bases. The CDR3 region has the DNA TGTGCCAGCAGCGTAGTCGGGGGTACTAATGAAAAACTGTTTTTT. This translates into CASSVVGGTNEKLFF.

J is TRBJ1-1 and V is TRBV6-5; no reliable D call. The V gene lost 2 bases and the J gene lost 0 bases, with 4 bases spanning the gap. The germline CDR1 and CDR2 sequences are MNHEY and SVGAGI. This CDR3 comprises 13 residues. The CDR3 here is CASSYSMNTEAFF. Written as DNA, the CDR3 is TGTGCCAGCAGTTACAGCATGAACACTGAAGCTTTCTTT.

The V gene is TRBV5-4, the J gene TRBJ2-7; the D gene could be TRBD1 or TRBD2 (5 bases each). V dropped 3 bases and J dropped 6 bases, with 16 bases sitting between them. The CDR3 is made up of 14 amino acids. Germline CDR1 SGHNT, CDR2 YYREEE (reference sequence). The CDR3 region is CASSWGPPSPEQYF. Here the CDR3 DNA reads TGTGCCAGCAGCTGGGGACCGCCCAGTCCCGAGCAGTACTTC.

The rearrangement joins TRBV6-5 to TRBJ2-7; the D gene is possibly TRBD1 (6 bases). The germline V gene has CDR1 MNHEY and CDR2 SVGAGI. The germline V and J ends were trimmed by 7 bases and 9 bases, with 22 bases remaining between them. The CDR3 has 14 amino acids. The CDR3 is CASKRFGGETGQYF. The CDR3 region has the DNA TGTGCCAGCAAACGTTTTGGGGGCGAAACGGGGCAGTACTTC.

The V and J genes are TRBV7-2 and TRBJ2-3; no reliable D call. CDR1 is SGHTA and CDR2 is FQGNSA in the germline V gene. This CDR3 is built from 13 residues. Trimming removed 2 bases from V and 1 base from J, with 4 bases in between. The DNA of the CDR3 is TGTGCCAGCAGCTTACGGCGCACAGATACGCAGTATTTT. Its protein product is CASSLRRTDTQYF.

Notes on this clone: The sample contains more than one DNA sequence encoding this CDR3. J is TRBJ2-2 and V is TRBV5-1; TRBD1 agrees at 7 bases. From germline, CDR1 is SGHRS and CDR2 YFSETQ. The J segment lost 1 base and the V segment lost 0 bases, leaving 3 bases of the junction unmatched. The CDR3 runs 16 residues. Written as DNA, the CDR3 is TGCGCCAGCAGCTTGGTGGCAGGGGGGAACACCGGGGAGCTGTTTTTT. This gives the protein CASSLVAGGNTGELFF. Filled out from reference TRBV5-1 and TRBJ2-2, the complete variable domain reads KAGVTQTPRYLIKTRGQQVTLSCSPISGHRSVSWYQQTPGQGLQFLFEYFSETQRNKGNFPGRFSGRQFSNSRSEMNVSTLELGDSALYLCASSLVAGGNTGELFFGEGSRLTVL.

This clone was recorded only once. The chain carries TRBV5-8 and TRBJ2-1; no clear D. This CDR3 has 15 residues. V shed 1 base and J shed 5 bases, with 13 bases lying between them. CDR1 is SGHTS, CDR2 YDEGEE, per germline. CDR3 sequence: CASSLSLVPNNEQFF. Here the CDR3 DNA reads TGTGCCAGCAGCTTGTCACTGGTCCCGAACAATGAGCAGTTCTTC. The complete variable domain, with remaining parts taken from reference TRBV5-8 and TRBJ2-1, reads EAGVTQSPTHLIKTRGQQATLRCSPISGHTSVYWYQQALGLGLQFLLWYDEGEERNRGNFPPRFSGRQFPNYSSELNVNALELEDSALYLCASSLSLVPNNEQFFGPGTRLTVL.

The chain carries TRBV6-1 and TRBJ2-3; D unresolved. Per the germline V gene, CDR1 is MNHNS and CDR2 is SASEGT. The CDR3 has 13 residues. The CDR3 reads CALAKRSTDTQYF. The DNA of the CDR3 is TGTGCTCTCGCTAAACGCTCCACAGATACGCAGTATTTT.

The rearrangement uses TRBV7-8 and TRBJ2-2; the match to TRBD1 covers 8 bases. V was clipped by 5 bases and J by 4 bases; unmatched bases: 9. The CDR3 is 16 amino acids. Germline assignment: CDR1 SGHVS and CDR2 FQNEAQ. CDR3 DNA: TGTGCCAGCAGCGCAGCGACAGGGGTCACCACCGGGGAGCTGTTTTTT. This translates into CASSAATGVTTGELFF.

The V and J genes are TRBV2 and TRBJ1-2; 10 bases align to TRBD1. CDR1 SNHLY and CDR2 FYNNEI come from the germline V gene. The CDR3 spans 15 residues. Trimming at V came to 7 bases and at J to 5 bases, leaving 10 bases not matched to a gene. CDR3 protein: CASTRPGQGLYGYTF. The DNA of the CDR3 is TGTGCCAGCACCCGGCCGGGACAGGGGTTGTATGGCTACACCTTC. Together with reference TRBV2 and TRBJ1-2, the CDR3 gives the full variable domain: EPEVTQTPSHQVTQMGQEVILRCVPISNHLYFYWYRQILGQKVEFLVSFYNNEISEKSEIFDDQFSVERPDGSNFTLKIRSTKLEDSAMYFCASTRPGQGLYGYTFGSGTRLTVV.

V usage is TRBV18 and J usage is TRBJ2-3; 13 nucleotides agree with TRBD2. Trimming removed 4 bases from V and 4 bases from J; junction bases left unmatched: 2. The CDR3 is 15 residues long. Germline V gene sequence: CDR1 KGHSH, CDR2 LQKENI. CDR3 sequence: CASSQGLAGADTQYF. As DNA, the CDR3 is TGTGCCAGCTCACAAGGACTAGCGGGAGCAGATACGCAGTATTTT. The full variable domain, in which reference TRBV18 and TRBJ2-3 provide the parts outside the CDR3, is NAGVMQNPRHLVRRRGQEARLRCSPMKGHSHVYWYRQLPEEGLKFMVYLQKENIIDESGMPKERFSAEFPKEGPSILRIQQVVRGDSAAYFCASSQGLAGADTQYFGPGTRLTVL.

This chain joins TRBV9 and TRBJ2-5; 7 nucleotides align to TRBD1. Trimming took 1 base from V and 5 from J; bases not matched to a gene: 2. CDR1 SGDLS and CDR2 YYNGEE come from the germline V gene. This CDR3 spans 13 amino acids. The CDR3 here is CASSVTGVETQYF. The CDR3 DNA is TGTGCCAGCAGCGTAACAGGGGTGGAGACCCAGTACTTC.